This T cell receptor beta chain originates from a study of blood T cell repertoires in COVID-19. Sequenced by immunoSEQ multiplex PCR; TCRdb stores in-frame clones only, minus some. The sample has 400,000 or so clones; more than 75% are singletons. The CDR3 runs 18 residues. Germline-derived CDR1 and CDR2 are MDHEN and SYDVKM. The V gene end was trimmed by 6 bases and the J gene end by 6 bases; junction bases not matched to a gene: 17. The V gene is TRBV28, the J gene TRBJ2-2; TRBD2 aligns across 9 bases. Input material: PBMCs or T cells enriched from blood (not recorded which). This sequence was found in a man aged 40-55 years in a cohort exposed to, infected with or recovered from COVID-19 (not recorded which). In nucleotides, the CDR3 is TGTGCCAGCAGCCCGAGGGGTAGCGGGAGTCTTTACGCCGGGGAGCTGTTTTTT. Its protein is CASSPRGSGSLYAGELFF.